This T cell receptor beta chain comes out of a study of T cells in Graves' hyperthyroidism and ophthalmopathy. At least 3 on the Clinical Activity Score was recorded for ophthalmopathy patients, who also had NOSPECS grade at least 4 and duration under 3 months. The diagnoses drew upon clinical symptoms, serum thyroxine and TRAb, thyroid ultrasound and orbital computed tomography. Remarks on this clonotype: Antigen specificity is unknown.

The length of the CDR3 is 14 residues. Germline CDR1 reads LNHNV; CDR2 reads YYDKDF (reference sequence). The V end was cut by 0 bases, the J end by 0 bases, with 4 bases between. Regions amplified from RNA transcripts were the TCR beta CDR3 regions. A set of HTBI primers served as the primers for a first-round RT-PCR of the TCR CDR3. In TCRdb, the multiplex PCR reads were re-called with MiXCR into one record per CDR3 protein. Among hundreds of thousands of distinct CDR3 sequences listed, around 15% were seen once. General study points: Most clonotypes expanded in thyroid above 0.001 were likewise present in blood.

The chain employs TRBV15 and TRBJ2-3; D not resolved. Sequencing was carried out using blood. This TCR derives from a man aged 50 or older with Graves' ophthalmopathy. CDR3: CATSRDLSTDTQYF. The CDR3 nucleotides read TGTGCCACCAGCAGAGATCTAAGCACAGATACGCAGTATTTT.